The 12 T cell receptor beta chains presented below share a single source sample, sequenced in a study of control samples from healthy donors and cancer patients. Sequencing used immunoSEQ multiplex PCR; TCRdb keeps in-frame clones, though not all of them. The sample contains about 110,000 clones, approximately 84% of which appear only once. The sequenced sample was blood. Source of these receptors: a young man in good health.

The chain combines TRBV3-1 (or the pseudogene TRBV3-2) with TRBJ2-1, with 7 bases identical to TRBD2. With V trimmed by 5 bases and J by 0 bases, 7 bases remained unmatched. CDR3 length: 16 residues. Germline CDR1 and CDR2: LGHDT and YNNKEL (reference sequence). CDR3 nucleotide sequence: TGTGCCAGCAGCATCCGCGGGGGTCGCTCCTACAATGAGCAGTTCTTC. This sequence encodes CASSIRGGRSYNEQFF.

The J gene is TRBJ2-1, the V gene TRBV28; unclear D gene. The CDR3 loop spans 14 amino acids. The V end was cut by 5 bases, the J end by 7 bases, with 15 bases between. The germline V gene encodes CDR1 MDHEN and CDR2 SYDVKM. In nucleotides, the CDR3 is TGTGCCAGCAGTCCCTGGCGAAAAAATAATGAGCAGTTCTTC. Protein: CASSPWRKNNEQFF.

This clone came up a few times. The chain carries TRBV6-5 and TRBJ2-2, with TRBD1 identical over 8 bases. There are 14 residues in the CDR3. Germline CDR1 is MNHEY and CDR2 is SVGAGI. V lost 5 bases and J lost 8; bases outside the gene matches: 7. The CDR3 loop is CASSPSQGAGELFF. Written as DNA, the CDR3 is TGTGCCAGCAGTCCATCCCAGGGGGCGGGGGAGCTGTTTTTT.

The rearrangement links TRBV5-1 to TRBJ2-4, with D perhaps matching TRBD1 (6 bases). Trimming left V 0 bases short and J 6 bases short, with 7 bases between. Germline CDR1 and CDR2: SGHRS and YFSETQ. The CDR3 runs to 13 residues. In DNA, the CDR3 is TGCGCCAGCAGCTTGGCACAGGGAAACATTCAGTACTTC. Amino acid sequence: CASSLAQGNIQYF. The complete variable domain, with remaining parts taken from reference TRBV5-1 and TRBJ2-4, reads KAGVTQTPRYLIKTRGQQVTLSCSPISGHRSVSWYQQTPGQGLQFLFEYFSETQRNKGNFPGRFSGRQFSNSRSEMNVSTLELGDSALYLCASSLAQGNIQYFGAGTRLSVL.

This clone was detected only once. This chain uses TRBV5-8 with TRBJ2-1; 7 bases are shared with TRBD1. There are 18 residues in the CDR3. Trimming cost V 0 bases and J 2 bases; bases outside gene matches: 11. Germline assignment: CDR1 SGHTS and CDR2 YDEGEE. Here the CDR3 reads CASSLVLFSGTAYNEQFF. As DNA, the CDR3 is TGTGCCAGCAGCTTGGTTTTGTTTTCCGGGACAGCCTACAATGAGCAGTTCTTC.

The chain links TRBV19 to TRBJ2-7, with 9 positions matching TRBD2. CDR3 length equals 15 residues. Trimming cost V 3 bases and J 0 bases; bases outside gene matches: 3. Germline V gives CDR1 LNHDA, CDR2 SQIVND (reference sequence). CDR3 sequence reads: CASSMLAGTSYEQYF. CDR3 nucleotides: TGTGCCAGTAGTATGCTAGCGGGGACCTCCTACGAGCAGTACTTC.

The chain couples TRBV6-2 or TRBV6-3 to TRBJ1-6, with 8 bases aligning to TRBD1. The CDR3 runs to 15 residues. V shed 6 bases, J shed 6 bases, and the junction held 7 bases outside the gene matches. Germline CDR1 MNHEY, CDR2 SVGEGT. CDR3 sequence: CASSSGTGLNSPLHF. The CDR3 DNA reads TGTGCCAGCAGCTCCGGGACAGGACTTAATTCACCCCTCCACTTT.

The chain joins TRBV14 to TRBJ2-2; D remains unclear. The germline V and J ends were trimmed by 0 bases and 2 bases, with 16 bases remaining between them. Looked up from germline, CDR1 is SGHDN and CDR2 is FVKESK. The CDR3 loop spans 18 amino acids. For the CDR3, the DNA is TGTGCCAGCAGCCAAGATACCAAATACCGAGTTAACACCGGGGAGCTGTTTTTT. It yields the protein CASSQDTKYRVNTGELFF.

The chain joins TRBV28 to TRBJ2-6; D perhaps matches TRBD1 (7 bases). This CDR3 comprises 16 residues. Germline CDR1 MDHEN, CDR2 SYDVKM. Trimming removed 8 bases from V and 0 bases from J, with 14 bases in between. The CDR3 spells CASVAGGPSGANVLTF. Here the CDR3 DNA reads TGTGCCAGCGTGGCAGGGGGGCCCTCTGGGGCCAACGTCCTGACTTTC.

The gene calls are TRBV19 and TRBJ1-1; 10 positions agree with TRBD1. Germline CDR1 reads LNHDA; CDR2 reads SQIVND (reference sequence). The CDR3 contains 16 residues. Unmatched junction bases numbered 10, after V lost 4 bases and J lost 5 bases. CDR3 sequence reads: CASSRGTGVTGTEAFF. The CDR3 DNA reads TGTGCCAGTAGTAGGGGGACAGGGGTTACCGGGACTGAAGCTTTCTTT.

The chain links TRBV11-3 to TRBJ2-1; no definite D call. Germline V gives CDR1 SGHNT, CDR2 YENEEA. The CDR3 runs to 13 residues. Trimming stripped 5 bases from V and 9 bases from J, with 14 bases between. The CDR3 loop is CASSVTVSGEQFF. DNA of the CDR3: TGTGCCAGCAGCGTGACCGTGTCTGGTGAGCAGTTCTTC. Supplemented by reference TRBV11-3 and TRBJ2-1, the full variable domain reads EAGVVQSPRYKIIEKKQPVAFWCNPISGHNTLYWYLQNLGQGPELLIRYENEEAVDDSQLPKDRFSAERLKGVDSTLKIQPAELGDSAVYLCASSVTVSGEQFFGPGTRLTVL.

The chain couples TRBV6-4 to TRBJ1-2; perhaps TRBD1 as D (5 bases). The CDR3 length is 15 residues. Trimming stripped 5 bases from V and 2 bases from J, with 15 bases between. In germline, CDR1 is MRHNA, CDR2 SNTAGT. The CDR3 region has the DNA TGTGCCAGCAGTCCCGAAGAGGGGCACAACTATGGCTACACCTTC. It translates to CASSPEEGHNYGYTF.